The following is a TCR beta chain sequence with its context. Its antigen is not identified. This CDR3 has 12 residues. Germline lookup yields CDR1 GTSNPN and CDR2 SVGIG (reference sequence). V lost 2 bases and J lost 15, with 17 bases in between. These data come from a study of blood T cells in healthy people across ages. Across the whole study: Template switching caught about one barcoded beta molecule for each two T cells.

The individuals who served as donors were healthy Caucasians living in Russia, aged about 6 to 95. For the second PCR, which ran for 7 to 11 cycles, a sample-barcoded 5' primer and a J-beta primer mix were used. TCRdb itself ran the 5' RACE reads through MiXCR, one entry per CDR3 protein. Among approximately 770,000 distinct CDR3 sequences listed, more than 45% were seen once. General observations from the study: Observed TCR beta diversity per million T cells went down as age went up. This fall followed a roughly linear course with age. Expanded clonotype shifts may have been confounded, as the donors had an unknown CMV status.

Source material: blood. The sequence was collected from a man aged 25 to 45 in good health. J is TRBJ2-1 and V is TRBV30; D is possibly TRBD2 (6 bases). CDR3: CAWSSDQGGAFF. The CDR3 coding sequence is TGTGCCTGGAGTTCCGATCAAGGAGGGGCGTTCTTC. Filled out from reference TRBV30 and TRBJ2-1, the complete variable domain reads SQTIHQWPATLVQPVGSPLSLECTVEGTSNPNLYWYRQAAGRGLQLLFYSVGIGQISSEVPQNLSASRPQDRQFILSSKKLLLSDSGFYLCAWSSDQGGAFFGPGTRLTVL.